These 8 T cell receptor beta chains originate from one sample sequenced in a study of shared clonotypes between healthy human individuals. CD8 cells classed as naive were CD45RO-negative and positively selected for CCR7, excluding terminally differentiated effector memory CD45RA+ cells. Generated by immunoSEQ multiplex PCR, the TCRdb table keeps only in-frame clones and is missing some. Among about 2,200,000 clones listed, under 95% were seen once. Sequencing input: naive CD8+ T cells from PBMCs. The receptors stem from a man younger than 35 in good health. Some clones in this sample may be carry-over from other donors' samples.

V is TRBV4-3 and J is TRBJ1-2, with D tentatively TRBD1 (5 bases). The CDR3 totals 18 residues. The germline V gene encodes CDR1 LGHNA and CDR2 YSLEER. V lost 0 bases, J lost 2 bases, and 19 bases lay in between. This CDR3 is CASSQEVPPYGANYGYTF. CDR3 bases: TGCGCCAGCAGCCAAGAAGTGCCGCCTTATGGGGCGAACTATGGCTACACCTTC.

This chain joins TRBV11-2 and TRBJ2-7, with D possibly matching TRBD2 (6 bases). CDR1 SGHAT and CDR2 FQNNGV come from the germline V gene. Deletions cut 5 bases from V and 3 bases from J, with 11 bases between. The CDR3 is made up of 13 amino acids. The CDR3 nucleotides are TGTGCCAGCAGCCCATGGGGGGACTACGAGCAGTACTTC. Its translation: CASSPWGDYEQYF.

The gene calls are TRBV5-8 and TRBJ2-3; either TRBD1 or TRBD2 may supply D (5 bases each). Germline CDR1 is SGHTS and CDR2 is YDEGEE. The CDR3 covers 15 residues. Trimming stripped 2 bases from V and 4 bases from J, with 14 bases between. The CDR3 DNA sequence: TGTGCCAGCAGCTTTGGTATGGGGGTTGCAGATACGCAGTATTTT. It encodes CASSFGMGVADTQYF.

The chain has TRBV28 and TRBJ2-7; D is undetermined. Trimming took off 6 bases at V and 1 base at J, with 10 bases between the two ends. The CDR3 runs to 13 residues. The V gene's germline CDR1 is MDHEN and CDR2 SYDVKM. As DNA, the CDR3 is TGTGCCAGCAGATGGAAGACTTCCTACGAGCAGTACTTC. Its translation is CASRWKTSYEQYF.

The chain couples TRBV5-1 to TRBJ2-6; D is ambiguous. Trimming left V 2 bases short and J 0 bases short, with 15 bases between. Germline lookup yields CDR1 SGHRS and CDR2 YFSETQ. This CDR3 region has 18 residues. CDR3 in amino acids: CASSLSSAPRSGANVLTF. As DNA, the CDR3 is TGCGCCAGCAGCTTAAGCTCAGCCCCTCGCTCTGGGGCCAACGTCCTGACTTTC.

The chain combines TRBV19 with TRBJ1-4; 7 nucleotides line up with TRBD1. V gave up 5 bases and J gave up 0 bases; unmatched junction bases: 6. Germline V gene data show CDR1 as LNHDA and CDR2 as SQIVND (reference sequence). CDR3 length equals 16 residues. CDR3: CASSSGTVPTNEKLFF. The DNA for the CDR3 is TGTGCCAGTAGTTCCGGGACAGTTCCAACTAATGAAAAACTGTTTTTT.

This clone was seen a single time. The chain links TRBV7-9 to TRBJ1-4, with D possibly TRBD1 on 6 matching bases. CDR1 is SEHNR and CDR2 is FQNEAQ in the germline V gene (reference sequence). V lost 3 bases, J lost 0 bases, and 14 bases lay in between. The CDR3 is 17 amino acids. The CDR3 bases are TGTGCCAGCAGCTTCCCGAAGGGGGAGGCAACTAATGAAAAACTGTTTTTT. Protein product: CASSFPKGEATNEKLFF.

The chain combines TRBV6-4 with TRBJ1-2; TRBD1 agrees at 11 bases. Germline V gene lookup returns CDR1 MRHNA and CDR2 SNTAGT. V lost 0 bases to trimming and J lost 8 bases; unmatched junction nucleotides: 8. The CDR3 extends over 16 amino acids. The CDR3 here is CASSDSWTGGAEGYTF. CDR3 DNA sequence: TGTGCCAGCAGTGACTCTTGGACAGGGGGCGCAGAAGGCTACACCTTC.